Listed below are T cell receptor beta chains from one sample, sequenced in a study of graft-versus-host responses after intestinal transplantation. No antigen is known for these receptors. Data came from immunoSEQ multiplex PCR; TCRdb stores just in-frame clones and leaves some out. The table records 84,000 or so clones, 85% to 95% of them present only once. The sample consisted of unstimulated CD8+ T cells sorted from spleen or lymph node cells, taken before transplant. Receptor source: a human donor who was the organ donor for an intestinal transplant. CDR3s include the opening cysteine and the closing phenylalanine or tryptophan. D genes are given only for firm matches. Size values are once, few and many counts, or a class for expanded clones, and some rows have none.

j_call clone_size d_call v_call cdr3_nt cdr3_aa
TRBJ2-3 . . TRBV27 TGTGCCAGCAGCCAGGGGTTCACAGATACGCAGTATTTT CASSQGFTDTQYF
TRBJ2-5 . TRBD2 TRBV5-4 TGTGCCAGCAGCCTCGGACTAGCGGGGGGCCGGGAGACCCAGTACTTC CASSLGLAGGRETQYF
TRBJ1-6 once . TRBV5-8 TGTGCCAGCAGCAGCGACTTTCTCCTCCACTTT CASSSDFLLHF
TRBJ2-7 . TRBD1 TRBV5-4 TGTGCCAGCGAAAAGACCACAGGGGCCTCCTACGAGCAGTACTTC CASEKTTGASYEQYF
TRBJ2-1 . TRBD2 TRBV19 TGTGCCAGTAGTATAGGATGGTTGGGACTAGCGGGAGTAGAGGAGCAGTTCTTC CASSIGWLGLAGVEEQFF
TRBJ2-5 . TRBD2 TRBV11-1 TGTGCCAGCAGCCGACTGACTAGCGGGCCAGAGACCCAGTACTTC CASSRLTSGPETQYF
TRBJ2-1 . TRBD2 TRBV4-1 TGCGCCAGCAGCCAATTAGCGGGGGAGCAGTTCTTC CASSQLAGEQFF
TRBJ1-2 . TRBD1 TRBV6-5 TGTGCCAGCATAGGACAGGGGACGAATGGCTACACCTTC CASIGQGTNGYTF
TRBJ2-7 . . TRBV14 TGTGCCAGCAGCGGTAGAGACTACGAGCAGTACTTC CASSGRDYEQYF
TRBJ2-2 . TRBD1 TRBV14 TGTGCCAGTACTCCGGGACAGGGTTTAGACACCGGGGAGCTGTTTTTT CASTPGQGLDTGELFF
TRBJ2-1 . TRBD2 TRBV10-3 TGTGCCATCAGTGAGTCTCCAGCGGGAGCCTACAATGAGCAGTTCTTC CAISESPAGAYNEQFF
TRBJ2-2 . TRBD2 TRBV9 TGTGCCAGCAGCGAGACTAGCGGGAGATTATCCGGGGAGCTGTTTTTT CASSETSGRLSGELFF
TRBJ2-4 . TRBD2 TRBV2 TGTGCCTGCCCGAAGGGACTACACGAACAACAGAACGAAAACATTCAGTACTTC CACPKGLHEQQNENIQYF
TRBJ2-7 . TRBD1 TRBV7-9 TGTGCCAGCAGCTCCAATACACCCACCGGGACAGCAGCCTACGAGCAGTACTTC CASSSNTPTGTAAYEQYF
TRBJ1-1 . . TRBV19 TGTGCCAGTAGGCACCCAACAACTGAAGCTTTCTTT CASRHPTTEAFF
TRBJ1-2 . TRBD1 TRBV4-2 TGTGCCAGCAGCCCTACCGGCTACAGGGGCGCCGTCTTCTATGGCTACACCTTC CASSPTGYRGAVFYGYTF
TRBJ2-7 . . TRBV4-3 TGCGCCAGCAGCCAAGGGACCGGGACATACTACGAGCAGTACTTC CASSQGTGTYYEQYF
TRBJ2-2 . . TRBV11-3 TGTGCCAGCAGCCCCCGGAGGGGGGAGCTGTTTTTT CASSPRRGELFF
TRBJ2-7 . . TRBV7-9 TGTGCCAGCAGCGCCAGGGGGGACGAGCAGTACTTC CASSARGDEQYF
TRBJ2-3 . TRBD2 TRBV14 TGTGCCAGCAGCCAAGGGACTAGCGGGGTAGATACGCAGTATTTT CASSQGTSGVDTQYF
TRBJ2-7 . . TRBV6-5 TGTGCCAGCAGTTTGCAGCGTTACTCCTACGAGCAGTACTTC CASSLQRYSYEQYF
TRBJ1-2 few . TRBV10-3 TGTGCCATCGGGGCAGGGGTCGGCTATGGCTACACCTTC CAIGAGVGYGYTF
TRBJ1-5 few . TRBV6-5 TGTGCCAGCAGCCCGGGGGGACAGCCCCAGCATTTT CASSPGGQPQHF
TRBJ2-1 . TRBD2 TRBV19 TGTGCCAGTAGTACTAGCGGGGGGGACAATGAGCAGTTCTTC CASSTSGGDNEQFF
TRBJ2-7 . TRBD2 TRBV28 TGTGCCAGCAGTTCTGACGGGGCTAGCGGGCCCTCCTACGAGCAGTACTTC CASSSDGASGPSYEQYF
TRBJ2-4 . TRBD2 TRBV6-1 TGTGCCAGCAGTGAAGTCGTGGGAGGGTGGACCAAAAACATTCAGTACTTC CASSEVVGGWTKNIQYF
TRBJ1-1 . TRBD1 TRBV29-1 TGCAGCATCGACAGGGGGGACACTGAAGCTTTCTTT CSIDRGDTEAFF
TRBJ1-4 . TRBD1 TRBV7-6 TGTGCCAGCAGCCTACCGGGACAGGGTGGCGAAAAACTGTTTTTT CASSLPGQGGEKLFF
TRBJ2-1 few TRBD2 TRBV5-3 TGTGCCAGAAGCCATGAAGGGACTAGGCCCAACTTCTTC CARSHEGTRPNFF
TRBJ2-2 once TRBD1 TRBV28 TGTGCCAGCAGTTTCAGGACAGGGAGGGGGGAGCTGTTTTTT CASSFRTGRGELFF
TRBJ2-3 . TRBD2 TRBV7-9 TGTGCCAGCAGCTTAGGACTAGCGGGGGGGCAGTATTTT CASSLGLAGGQYF